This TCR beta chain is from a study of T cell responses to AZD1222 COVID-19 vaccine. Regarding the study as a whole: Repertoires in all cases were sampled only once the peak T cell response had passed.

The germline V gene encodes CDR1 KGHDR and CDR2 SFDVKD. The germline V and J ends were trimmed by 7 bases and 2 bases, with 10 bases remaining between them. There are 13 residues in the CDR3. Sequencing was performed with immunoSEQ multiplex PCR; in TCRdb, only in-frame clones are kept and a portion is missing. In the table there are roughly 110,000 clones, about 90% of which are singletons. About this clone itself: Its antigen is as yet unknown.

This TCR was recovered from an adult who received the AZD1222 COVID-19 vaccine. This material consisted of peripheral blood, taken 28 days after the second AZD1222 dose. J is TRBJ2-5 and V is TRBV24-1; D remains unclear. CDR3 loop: CATSHDVQETQYF. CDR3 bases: TGTGCCACCAGCCATGACGTGCAAGAGACCCAGTACTTC.